The clone carrying this TCR beta chain came up a few times. After removal of 5 bases from V and 6 bases from J, the junction contained 12 bases not matched to a gene. The CDR3 is 15 amino acids. The V gene's germline CDR1 is LGHDT and CDR2 YNNKEL (reference sequence). These data come from a study of blood T cell repertoires in COVID-19. Study-level background: T cells, B-cell-depleted T cells, or PBMCs supplied cDNA or gDNA.

Sequencing was performed with immunoSEQ multiplex PCR; in TCRdb, only in-frame clones are kept and a portion is missing. Of roughly 46,000 clones in the sample, more than 70% are singletons; the top ten hold about 10%. Sequences were obtained from peripheral blood. This TCR was sampled from a man aged 45-60 years with active COVID-19. The J gene is TRBJ2-7, the V gene TRBV3-1 (or the pseudogene TRBV3-2); 8 bases align to TRBD2. In nucleotides, the CDR3 is TGTGCCAGCAGCTTCATAGGGGGACTAGGAGGCGAGCAGTACTTC. This gives the protein CASSFIGGLGGEQYF.